Following are 30 T cell receptor beta chains from one sample sequenced in a study of breast tumors, draining lymph nodes, adjacent tissues. Axillary draining lymph nodes of breast cancer patients supplied the node samples. Via MiXCR, TCRdb re-called the multiplex PCR reads, giving one row per CDR3 protein. The sample has 150,000 to 200,000 distinct CDR3 sequences; about 30% are singletons. Sequenced material: axillary lymph node tissue. The receptors were sampled from a female donor with breast cancer. Some clones in this sample may be carry-over from other donors' samples.

This clonotype was detected many times. The chain couples TRBV5-1 to TRBJ2-3; 9 bases map to TRBD1. The trim removed 4 bases at V and 3 bases at J, leaving 6 bases unmatched. The CDR3 contains 15 residues. The V gene's germline CDR1 is SGHRS and CDR2 YFSETQ. The CDR3: CASSRPGQGTDTQYF. Written as DNA, the CDR3 is TGCGCCAGCAGCAGGCCGGGACAGGGAACAGATACGCAGTATTTT.

In this sample, this clonotype turned up many times. The chain joins TRBV20-1 to TRBJ1-6; D is unresolved. Trimming removed 2 bases at V and 5 bases at J, with 13 bases between. The CDR3 length is 15 residues. Germline V gives CDR1 DFQATT, CDR2 SNEGSKA (reference sequence). The CDR3 protein is CSARLGAMDNSPLHF. The CDR3 DNA reads TGCAGTGCTAGATTAGGAGCCATGGATAATTCACCCCTCCACTTT.

A note on this clonotype: A single base separates this from a much larger clone, so it may be a read error. J is TRBJ2-7 and V is TRBV6-1; 8 bases line up with TRBD1. The germline CDR1 and CDR2 sequences are MNHNS and SASEGT. J lost 5 bases, V lost 6 bases, and 15 bases had no gene match. The CDR3 spans 16 residues. The CDR3 region is CASRQDTGGLPHEQYF. CDR3 coding DNA: TGTGCCAGCAGGCAAGATACAGGGGGTCTCCCCCACGAGCAGTACTTC.

V usage is TRBV10-2 and J usage is TRBJ1-5; D is unresolved. Trimming stripped 4 bases from V and 7 bases from J, with 11 bases between. There are 13 residues in the CDR3. The germline V gene encodes CDR1 WSHSY and CDR2 SAAADI. The CDR3 loop reads CASSGQVKQPQHF. The DNA for the CDR3 is TGCGCCAGCAGTGGGCAGGTTAAACAGCCCCAGCATTTT.

Turning to this clonotype: At one end, the junction sequence differs from germline, possibly due to a read error. The genes are TRBV7-9 and TRBJ1-3; TRBD1 matches at 8 bases. The CDR3 is 15 residues long. In germline, CDR1 is SEHNR, CDR2 FQNEAQ (reference sequence). In DNA, the CDR3 is TGTGCCAGCAGCTCCCAGGGGGCCGTCATGAACACCATATCTTTT. As protein: CASSSQGAVMNTISF.

This clonotype was picked up many times. The chain couples TRBV3-1 to TRBJ2-5, with 7 bases matching TRBD1. V lost 4 bases and J lost 3; bases outside the gene matches: 8. The CDR3 has 15 amino acids. Germline V gene data show CDR1 as LGHDT and CDR2 as YNNKEL (reference sequence). The CDR3, as DNA: TGTGCCAGCAGCCCTCCCAGACAGGGAGAAGAGACCCAGTACTTC. Its translation: CASSPPRQGEETQYF.

This clonotype was observed many times. V gene TRBV10-3 combines with J gene TRBJ2-3; D is possibly TRBD1 or TRBD2 (6 bases each). Trimming removed 0 bases from V and 4 bases from J, with 8 bases in between. CDR1 is ENHRY, CDR2 SYGVKD, per germline. The CDR3 has 14 amino acids. DNA of the CDR3: TGTGCCATCAGTGAGTCGGGGGGCCCAGATACGCAGTATTTT. It codes for CAISESGGPDTQYF.

This clonotype was seen many times. This rearrangement joins TRBV5-6 to TRBJ1-4, with 7 bases identical to TRBD1. Germline V gives CDR1 SGHDT, CDR2 YYEEEE. V lost 1 base to trimming and J lost 8 bases; unmatched junction nucleotides: 8. The CDR3 length is 15 residues. The DNA for the CDR3 is TGTGCCAGCAGCTTGTCAGGGCAGGGGGGAGAAAAACTGTTTTTT. Protein: CASSLSGQGGEKLFF.

Concerning this clonotype: One base away lies a much larger clone, so this may be a sequencing read error. The genes are TRBV7-2 and TRBJ1-2; TRBD1 agrees at 8 bases. Germline lookup yields CDR1 SGHTA and CDR2 FQGNSA. The CDR3 has 15 residues. The CDR3 is CASSPQTGAGYGYPF. CDR3 bases: TGTGCCAGCAGCCCACAGACAGGGGCGGGCTATGGCTACCCCTTC. Combining the CDR3 with reference TRBV7-2 and TRBJ1-2 gives the whole variable domain GAGVSQSPSNKVTEKGKDVELRCDPISGHTALYWYRQSLGQGLEFLIYFQGNSAPDKSGLPSDRFSAERTGGSVSTLTIQRTQQEDSAVYLCASSPQTGAGYGYPFGSGTRLTVV.

This clonotype was counted at least ten times. A much bigger clone sits one base away, suggesting this may be a read error. The chain recombines TRBV2 with TRBJ1-5; maybe TRBD1 (6 bases). Germline lookup yields CDR1 SNHLY and CDR2 FYNNEI. The CDR3 consists of 19 residues. The CDR3 loop reads CASNEHVGLYTGTNQPQHF. In DNA form, the CDR3 reads TGTGCCAGCAATGAACACGTTGGGCTATATACAGGGACCAATCAGCCCCAGCATTTT.

This chain connects TRBV20-1 to TRBJ2-5; 12 bases agree with TRBD1. The V segment lost 0 bases and the J segment 5 bases; nucleotides outside the gene matches: 7. The germline V gene encodes CDR1 DFQATT and CDR2 SNEGSKA (reference sequence). The CDR3 loop spans 16 amino acids. The CDR3 loop is CSAREWDRGPRETQYF. Written as DNA, the CDR3 is TGCAGTGCTAGAGAATGGGACAGGGGGCCGAGGGAGACCCAGTACTTC.

CDR3 DNA sequence: TGTGCCAGCAGGAGGGGGCCGGGTGAGCAGTTCTTC. It translates to CASRRGPGEQFF. The chain has TRBV2 and TRBJ2-1; TRBD1 aligns across 7 bases. This CDR3 contains 12 residues. Germline lookup yields CDR1 SNHLY and CDR2 FYNNEI. The J segment lost 9 bases and the V segment lost 6 bases, leaving 5 bases of the junction unmatched.

This clonotype was picked up a small number of times. The V and J genes are TRBV28 and TRBJ1-5, with D unresolved. This CDR3 has 12 residues. V was clipped by 3 bases and J by 6 bases, with 6 bases between them. The germline CDR1 and CDR2 sequences are MDHEN and SYDVKM. The CDR3 reads CASSLPGQPQHF. Here the CDR3 DNA reads TGTGCCAGCAGTTTGCCCGGTCAGCCCCAGCATTTT.

This clonotype was seen more than once but under ten times. The rearrangement uses TRBV6-2 or TRBV6-3 and TRBJ2-1; D gene ambiguous. Trimming removed 6 bases from V and 4 bases from J, with 19 bases in between. Germline lookup yields CDR1 MNHEY and CDR2 SVGEGT. The CDR3 loop spans 16 amino acids. The CDR3 here is CASSHSLGGVYNEQFF. The DNA for the CDR3 is TGTGCCAGCAGCCACTCCTTGGGCGGAGTTTACAATGAGCAGTTCTTC.

Regarding this clonotype: One end of the junction is discordant with germline, which a read error may explain. The chain has TRBV6-1 and TRBJ2-7; D gene unclear. The CDR3 contains 12 residues. CDR1 is MNHNS, CDR2 SASEGT, per germline. Here the CDR3 DNA reads TGTGCCAGCAGTGCCAGCTCCTACGGGCAGTACTTC. Translating gives CASSASSYGQYF.

The table lists this clonotype with many counts. A much larger clonotype is one base distant, so this may be a read error. V is TRBV20-1 and J is TRBJ2-3, with D perhaps TRBD1 (6 bases). The ends were cut back, 3 bases at V and 6 bases at J, with 25 bases in the middle. The germline V gene encodes CDR1 DFQATT and CDR2 SNEGSKA (reference sequence). The CDR3 extends over 17 amino acids. CDR3 in amino acids: CSASARTGTPGTDTQYF. In DNA form, the CDR3 reads TGCAGTGCTAGCGCTAGGACCGGGACACCGGGAACGGATACGCAGTATTTT.

The rearrangement joins TRBV29-1 to TRBJ1-5; no reliable D call. Trimming stripped 1 base from V and 3 bases from J, with 7 bases between. Germline CDR1 reads SQVTM; CDR2 reads ANQGSEA. This CDR3 contains 13 residues. The CDR3 region has the DNA TGCAGCGTTGAAGTGTGGCCCAATCAGCCCCAGCATTTT. It encodes CSVEVWPNQPQHF.

This clonotype was detected ten times or more. V gene TRBV4-3 combines with J gene TRBJ2-2; D call uncertain. Germline V gene sequence: CDR1 LGHNA, CDR2 YSLEER. The CDR3 is made up of 14 amino acids. The ends were cut back, 0 bases at V and 6 bases at J, with 8 bases in the middle. The CDR3 protein is CASSQETQAGELFF. In nucleotides, the CDR3 is TGCGCCAGCAGCCAAGAGACTCAAGCCGGGGAGCTGTTTTTT.

The table lists this clonotype with many counts. The CDR3 DNA is TGTGCCAGTAGTACCCGAAGGGGGACCGGGGCCAACGTCCTGACTTTC. This sequence encodes CASSTRRGTGANVLTF. The chain joins TRBV19 to TRBJ2-6, with D possibly matching TRBD1 (6 bases). This CDR3 contains 16 residues. Trimming stripped 4 bases from V and 4 bases from J, with 14 bases between. CDR1 and CDR2 from the germline V gene are LNHDA and SQIVND (reference sequence).

This clonotype came up many times. The gene calls are TRBV10-2 and TRBJ2-3, with 8 bases that match TRBD2. V dropped 8 bases and J dropped 2; count of bases not matched to a gene: 6. Germline CDR1 and CDR2: WSHSY and SAAADI. This CDR3 has 14 residues. The chain's CDR3 is CASRGGLLTDTQYF. DNA for the CDR3: TGCGCCAGCCGGGGGGGGCTTCTCACAGATACGCAGTATTTT.

This sequence joins TRBV6-4 and TRBJ2-5, with 7 bases aligning to TRBD2. V was clipped by 8 bases and J by 2 bases; unmatched bases: 11. This CDR3 has 15 residues. The germline CDR1 and CDR2 sequences are MRHNA and SNTAGT. In DNA, the CDR3 is TGTGCCAGCTCCTCCGGGGCGGGGGAACAAGAGACCCAGTACTTC. Amino acids: CASSSGAGEQETQYF.

The chain carries TRBV7-9 and TRBJ2-3; D ambiguous. This CDR3 has 16 amino acids. V lost 1 base, J lost 2 bases, and 13 bases lay in between. Germline V CDR1 and CDR2: SEHNR, FQNEAQ (reference sequence). CDR3: CASSLGSRILTDTQYF. In DNA form, the CDR3 reads TGTGCCAGCAGCTTAGGATCCCGGATACTCACAGATACGCAGTATTTT.

Comments on this clonotype: A clone one base away is much larger, so this may be a read error. CDR3 nucleotides: TGTGCCAGCAGCTTAGTGTTTTTAGCCCAAGAGACCCAGTACTTC. It codes for CASSLVFLAQETQYF. The rearrangement joins TRBV11-1 to TRBJ2-5; D not certain. Germline V CDR1 and CDR2: SGHAT, FQDESV (reference sequence). The V and J ends lost 1 base and 1 base respectively, with 10 bases between them. The CDR3 totals 15 residues. The full variable domain, its missing parts supplied by reference TRBV11-1 and TRBJ2-5, is EAEVAQSPRYKITEKSQAVAFWCDPISGHATLYWYRQILGQGPELLVQFQDESVVDDSQLPKDRFSAERLKGVDSTLKIQPAELGDSAMYLCASSLVFLAQETQYFGPGTRLLVL.

This clonotype has a handful of counts. In DNA form, the CDR3 reads TGTGCCAGCAGCTTATTAGGGGGGCGGACTGAAGCTTTCTTT. This encodes CASSLLGGRTEAFF. V gene TRBV11-2 combines with J gene TRBJ1-1; the D gene is possibly TRBD1 (6 bases). CDR3 length: 14 residues. Deletions cut 2 bases from V and 5 bases from J, with 12 bases between. Germline assignment: CDR1 SGHAT and CDR2 FQNNGV.

This clonotype has a count of ten or more. The chain employs TRBV7-2 and TRBJ2-1; the match to TRBD1 covers 10 bases. Germline CDR1 and CDR2: SGHTA and FQGNSA. With V trimmed by 5 bases and J by 5 bases, 6 bases remained unmatched. There are 15 residues in the CDR3. The CDR3 coding sequence is TGTGCCAGCAGCGACGGGACAGGGGAGGACAATGAGCAGTTCTTC. Its protein product is CASSDGTGEDNEQFF.

This clonotype was seen ten or more times. V usage is TRBV20-1 and J usage is TRBJ1-2; TRBD1 matches at 7 bases. The CDR3 loop spans 13 amino acids. J lost 4 bases, V lost 0 bases, and 2 bases had no gene match. Per the germline V gene, CDR1 is DFQATT and CDR2 is SNEGSKA (reference sequence). For the CDR3, the DNA is TGCAGTGCTAGAGAGACAGGGAGCTATGGCTACACCTTC. Its protein product is CSARETGSYGYTF.

This clonotype appeared many times. V is TRBV19 and J is TRBJ2-1, with a tentative D call TRBD1 (6 bases). Germline V gene data show CDR1 as LNHDA and CDR2 as SQIVND (reference sequence). Trimming removed 7 bases at V and 6 bases at J, with 19 bases between. The CDR3 covers 15 residues. The CDR3 DNA is TGTGCCAGTAATATCAGGGGCCTCCTCGTCAATGAGCAGTTCTTC. This translates into CASNIRGLLVNEQFF.

This clonotype was observed many times. This sequence joins TRBV30 and TRBJ1-5; D is possibly TRBD1 (5 bases). Germline CDR1 and CDR2: GTSNPN and SVGIG (reference sequence). The CDR3 is 14 amino acids. Trimming stripped 0 bases from V and 5 bases from J, with 11 bases between. The CDR3 region has the DNA TGTGCCTGGAGTGTACGGGACGGAGATCAGCCCCAGCATTTT. Protein sequence: CAWSVRDGDQPQHF.

The rearrangement links TRBV20-1 to TRBJ2-5; D remains unclear. Germline CDR1 DFQATT, CDR2 SNEGSKA (reference sequence). The CDR3 has 15 amino acids. Trimming removed 0 bases from V and 1 base from J, with 12 bases in between. This CDR3 reads CSAREDASLQETQYF. As DNA, the CDR3 is TGCAGTGCTAGAGAAGACGCTAGTCTCCAAGAGACCCAGTACTTC.

This clonotype was counted a few times. A much larger clone lies a single base off, so this may be a read error. The chain couples TRBV11-2 to TRBJ2-1; D is uncertain. The CDR3 is 10 residues long. Germline V gene data show CDR1 as SGHAT and CDR2 as FQNNGV. Here the CDR3 DNA reads TGTGCCAGCACGGGTAATGAGCAGTCCTTC. Amino acid sequence: CASTGNEQSF.